The source of this T cell receptor (beta chain) is a study of CD8+ T cells in alopecia areata. Study-wide results and caveats: TCR sharing was clearer in mice than between patients, perhaps partly owing to patient HLA diversity.

Trimming took 5 bases from V and 6 from J, leaving 10 bases between them. The CDR3 contains 13 residues. Germline CDR1 and CDR2: SGHAT and FQNNGV. Treatment: oral pan-JAK inhibitor, 5-10 mg twice daily. RNA was isolated and reverse transcribed to cDNA, the sequencing template. Sequenced by immunoSEQ multiplex PCR; TCRdb stores in-frame clones only, minus some. The profile shows 130,000 or so clones, 70% to 90% of them singletons. Note on this clone: What it binds is unknown.

This receptor was taken from a human donor with alopecia areata. This specimen consisted of CD8+ T cells sorted from blood, obtained at week 4, from a patient treated with tofacitinib. The chain uses TRBV11-2 and TRBJ2-2; no clear D gene. The CDR3 spells CASSLPAAGELFF. In DNA, the CDR3 is TGTGCCAGCAGCCTACCGGCCGCCGGGGAGCTGTTTTTT.